The 24 T cell receptor beta chains reported below all come from one sample, sequenced in a study of T cells after posttransplantation cyclophosphamide. Control samples came 1 year after myeloablative marrow transplants with methotrexate plus calcineurin inhibitor. The protocol was immunoSEQ multiplex PCR, while the TCRdb copy is restricted to in-frame clones and leaves out a portion. The sample has about 21,000 clones, about 86% seen once; the top ten hold more than 2%. The source was PBMCs, collected 350 to 400 days after allogeneic stem cell transplant with calcineurin inhibitor and methotrexate. All receptors come from a female patient in her 30s who received an allogeneic stem cell transplant from an unrelated donor, was CMV-positive, and had acute and chronic GVHD. The T cells may partly be graft donor cells.

The genes are TRBV18 and TRBJ2-1; 8 positions match TRBD2. The V and J ends lost 8 bases and 9 bases, in that order; junction bases with no gene match: 6. Germline V gives CDR1 KGHSH, CDR2 LQKENI. There are 12 residues in the CDR3. CDR3 DNA: TGTGCCAGCACCAACGGGAGGGTTGAGCAGTTCTTC. Translating it yields CASTNGRVEQFF.

The V gene is TRBV5-3, the J gene TRBJ2-1, with TRBD2 matching over 10 bases. TRBV5-3 is an ORF for which the function is uncertain. This CDR3 comprises 15 residues. Trimming at V came to 7 bases and at J to 4 bases, leaving 8 bases not matched to a gene. The CDR3 DNA sequence: TGTGCCAGAGCCAAGCGGGGGGGAAAATACAATGAGCAGTTCTTC. This translates into CARAKRGGKYNEQFF.

This chain links TRBV18 with TRBJ2-5, with D uncertain. The better agreement between TRBJ2-7 and the DNA end casts doubt on the J call. The CDR3 loop spans 15 amino acids. The germline V gene encodes CDR1 KGHSH and CDR2 LQKENI. CDR3 amino acids: CASSPTTSPYYEQYF. The CDR3 bases are TGTGCCAGCTCACCAACAACAAGCCCTTACTACGAGCAGTACTTC.

This clone was counted a few times. This chain uses TRBV4-3 with TRBJ1-1, with 9 bases matching TRBD1. In germline, CDR1 is LGHNA, CDR2 YSLEER. This CDR3 spans 16 amino acids. V shed 3 bases and J 5 bases; nucleotides not matched to a gene: 10. This chain's CDR3 is CASSHPPDRGDTEAFF. The CDR3 DNA reads TGCGCCAGCAGCCACCCACCAGACAGGGGGGATACTGAAGCTTTCTTT.

The CDR3: CASSLNSAGAINEQFF. The DNA for the CDR3 is TGTGCCAGCAGTTTAAACTCAGCGGGAGCTATCAATGAGCAGTTCTTC. The rearrangement uses TRBV28 and TRBJ2-1, with 8 bases aligning to TRBD2. J lost 6 bases, V lost 2 bases, and 9 bases had no gene match. This CDR3 contains 16 residues. In germline, CDR1 is MDHEN, CDR2 SYDVKM.

The J gene is TRBJ2-1, the V gene TRBV13, with D maybe TRBD2 (6 bases). The CDR3 length is 16 residues. Germline V gives CDR1 PRHDT, CDR2 FYEKMQ (reference sequence). Trimming took off 2 bases at V and 8 bases at J, with 19 bases between the two ends. The CDR3 loop reads CASSLRGREVSDEQFF. Written as DNA, the CDR3 is TGTGCCAGCAGCTTAAGGGGCAGGGAGGTATCCGATGAGCAGTTCTTC.

This chain links TRBV11-2 with TRBJ2-3, with D perhaps matching TRBD2 (5 bases). In germline, CDR1 is SGHAT, CDR2 FQNNGV. V was trimmed by 1 base and J by 0 bases, leaving 11 bases between them. This CDR3 has 16 amino acids. The CDR3 loop reads CASSLGGFSSTDTQYF. The CDR3 DNA reads TGTGCCAGCAGCTTAGGAGGGTTCTCTAGCACAGATACGCAGTATTTT.

This clone was seen a handful of times. The chain links TRBV10-3 to TRBJ2-7, with TRBD2 matching over 8 bases. This CDR3 comprises 16 residues. Germline values: CDR1 ENHRY, CDR2 SYGVKD. V shed 4 bases, J shed 0 bases, and the junction held 8 bases outside the gene matches. In nucleotides, the CDR3 is TGTGCCATCAGTGCCCTAGCGGGTACTCTCTCCTACGAGCAGTACTTC. Amino acid sequence: CAISALAGTLSYEQYF.

The chain carries TRBV4-2 and TRBJ1-3, with TRBD1 as a possible D gene (6 bases). Germline CDR1 reads LGHNA; CDR2 reads YNFKEQ. This CDR3 has 17 residues. Trimming cost V 4 bases and J 0 bases, with 16 bases left between them. The DNA for the CDR3 is TGTGCCAGCAGCCCGAACTCAGGGGCCTCCTCTGGAAACACCATATATTTT. Translated, it gives CASSPNSGASSGNTIYF.

This chain connects TRBV19 to TRBJ2-4; tentatively, D is TRBD1 (5 bases). CDR3 length: 12 residues. The V end was cut by 5 bases, the J end by 11 bases, with 13 bases between. Germline CDR1 LNHDA, CDR2 SQIVND (reference sequence). The CDR3 here is CASSQKTGVQYF. The CDR3 bases are TGTGCCAGTAGTCAGAAAACAGGTGTTCAGTACTTC.

This clone was seen only a few times. One end of the junction is discordant with germline, which a read error may explain. The chain couples TRBV18 to TRBJ1-6; D gene uncertain. Germline V gene sequence: CDR1 KGHSH, CDR2 LQKENI. The CDR3 runs to 12 residues. The CDR3 here is CASSRYNSPLHF. The CDR3 DNA reads as TGTGCCAGCTCACGGTACAATTCGCCCCTCCACTTT.

CDR3 coding DNA: TGTGCCAGTAGTGACCGGGAGGCCTCCGAGCAGTACTTC. Translating it yields CASSDREASEQYF. The chain is built from TRBV19 and TRBJ2-7; 7 nucleotides agree with TRBD2. The CDR3 covers 13 residues. The trim removed 5 bases at V and 6 bases at J, leaving 7 bases unmatched. Looked up from germline, CDR1 is LNHDA and CDR2 is SQIVND (reference sequence).

The V and J genes are TRBV5-1 and TRBJ1-1; 7 bases line up with TRBD1. In germline, CDR1 is SGHRS, CDR2 YFSETQ. Unmatched junction bases numbered 8, after V lost 6 bases and J lost 3 bases. The CDR3 has 14 residues. For the CDR3, the DNA is TGCGCCAGCATGACAGGGTATACGGACACTGAAGCTTTCTTT. Encoded protein: CASMTGYTDTEAFF.

V and J are TRBV6-6 and TRBJ2-7; D unclear. The CDR3 contains 13 residues. Trimming shortened V by 6 bases and J by 0 bases, and 9 bases separated the two germline ends. Germline V lookup: CDR1 MNHNY, CDR2 SVGAGI (reference sequence). The CDR3 DNA sequence: TGTGCCAGCAGCCCCGGGTCCTCCTACGAGCAGTACTTC. Translation gives CASSPGSSYEQYF.

This sequence joins TRBV10-3 and TRBJ2-3; tentatively, D is TRBD2 (6 bases). The V gene lost 8 bases and the J gene lost 1 base, with 7 bases spanning the gap. Germline CDR1 is ENHRY and CDR2 is SYGVKD. The CDR3 loop spans 12 amino acids. CDR3 bases: TGTGCCATCTCTAGCGGCACAGATACGCAGTATTTT. The encoded protein is CAISSGTDTQYF.

The chain couples TRBV5-1 to TRBJ1-4, with 8 bases identical to TRBD1. V shed 4 bases, J shed 3 bases, and the junction held 5 bases outside the gene matches. This CDR3 is built from 15 residues. The germline gives CDR1 SGHRS, CDR2 YFSETQ. CDR3 coding DNA: TGCGCCAGCAGCCTTCCGGGACAGGCTAATGAAAAACTGTTTTTT. This gives the protein CASSLPGQANEKLFF.

The chain links TRBV27 to TRBJ2-2; the match to TRBD1 covers 8 bases. Germline V gene data show CDR1 as MNHEY and CDR2 as SMNVEV (reference sequence). The trim removed 6 bases at V and 1 base at J, leaving 4 bases unmatched. This CDR3 is built from 15 residues. DNA for the CDR3: TGTGCCAGCAGAGGACAGGGATGGAACACCGGGGAGCTGTTTTTT. Its translation is CASRGQGWNTGELFF.

The genes are TRBV7-6 and TRBJ2-1, with 7 bases matching TRBD2. The CDR3 is 14 amino acids. V trimming: 1 base; J trimming: 9 bases; junction bases outside the gene matches: 6. From germline, CDR1 is SGHVS and CDR2 FNYEAQ. The DNA for the CDR3 is TGTGCCAGCAGCTTAGAGGTGGGGGGGAGTGAGCAGTTCTTC. Translation gives CASSLEVGGSEQFF.

The J gene is TRBJ1-6, the V gene TRBV4-1; D is unclear. This CDR3 has 14 amino acids. Trimming cost V 5 bases and J 9 bases, with 14 bases left between them. The germline V gene encodes CDR1 MGHRA and CDR2 YSYEKL. This chain's CDR3 is CASSDGLEGSPLHF. CDR3 nucleotide sequence: TGCGCCAGCAGCGACGGTTTAGAGGGTTCACCCCTCCACTTT.

DNA for the CDR3: TGTGCCACCAGCAGCCAGGGGACAGATACGCAGTATTTT. As protein: CATSSQGTDTQYF. The V and J genes are TRBV15 and TRBJ2-3, with a weak D call TRBD1 (6 bases). This CDR3 has 13 residues. Germline V gene data show CDR1 as LNHNV and CDR2 as YYDKDF (reference sequence). Trimming pared 3 bases from V and 3 bases from J, leaving 7 bases between.

The chain carries TRBV18 and TRBJ2-7; 7 bases agree with TRBD1. V was clipped by 3 bases and J by 1 base; unmatched bases: 3. Germline loops: CDR1 KGHSH, CDR2 LQKENI. CDR3 length: 14 residues. The CDR3 sequence is CASSPGQPSYEQYF. In DNA, the CDR3 is TGTGCCAGCTCACCGGGACAGCCTTCCTACGAGCAGTACTTC.

The chain carries TRBV6-6 and TRBJ1-2; no definite D call. CDR3 length: 13 amino acids. V lost 4 bases, J lost 8 bases, and 14 bases lay in between. CDR1 is MNHNY and CDR2 is SVGAGI in the germline V gene (reference sequence). This CDR3 reads CASSSDTPPGYTF. CDR3 coding DNA: TGTGCCAGCAGTTCCGACACCCCCCCCGGCTACACCTTC.

This rearrangement joins TRBV11-2 to TRBJ2-7, with TRBD2 identical over 10 bases. V was clipped by 2 bases and J by 3 bases; unmatched bases: 10. The CDR3 runs 17 residues. The germline V gene encodes CDR1 SGHAT and CDR2 FQNNGV. As DNA, the CDR3 is TGTGCCAGCAGCTTAAAAGCGGGAGGGGAGTGGGGCTACGAGCAGTACTTC. Encoded protein: CASSLKAGGEWGYEQYF.

The chain has TRBV5-1 and TRBJ1-4, with unresolved D. The CDR3 totals 15 residues. Germline CDR1 is SGHRS and CDR2 is YFSETQ. Trimming stripped 5 bases from V and 5 bases from J, with 16 bases between. The CDR3 DNA reads as TGCGCCAGCAGTTGGTCAGGCGAGCCGAATGAAAAACTGTTTTTT. Residues: CASSWSGEPNEKLFF.